The source of this T cell receptor (beta chain) is a study of PD-L1 blockade in urothelial cancer. For the study at large: Patients began atezolizumab, 1,200 mg intravenously every 3 weeks, in about 2014. Blood analyses occurred 3 weeks (second dose) and 6 weeks post treatment start.

Using immunoSEQ multiplex PCR, the repertoire was profiled, and TCRdb retains in-frame clones only, with some absent. The table includes tens of thousands of clones, roughly 87% detected once. On this clone itself: As yet, its antigen is unknown.

Study-level points and caveats: In blood at 3 weeks, tumor-associated clones expanded more among patients with durable benefit.

This receptor was obtained from a man between 65 and 80 years old with urothelial cancer. Sequencing was performed on PBMCs, taken around atezolizumab (anti-PD-L1) treatment.

The CDR3 reads CASRGLAKNEQFF. In nucleotides, the CDR3 is TGTGCCAGCAGAGGACTAGCGAAGAATGAGCAGTTCTTC. The V gene is TRBV2, the J gene TRBJ2-1; 9 positions match TRBD2. Trimming cost V 6 bases and J 7 bases; bases outside gene matches: 4. The germline V gene encodes CDR1 SNHLY and CDR2 FYNNEI. CDR3 length: 13 residues.